Described below is a single T cell receptor beta chain sequence and its context. As yet, its antigen is unknown. The CDR3 spans 10 residues. The germline gives CDR1 GTSNPN, CDR2 SVGIG (reference sequence). V was pared by 5 bases and J by 9 bases, with 8 bases between. The sample comes from a study of T cell repertoires in cytomegalovirus infection. About the study: CMV infection and matching HLA type were both indicated by public TCR beta signatures.

TCRdb analysed the reads with MiXCR anew, one entry per CDR3 protein. Among about 150,000 distinct CDR3 sequences listed, about 15% were seen once. Study-wide results and caveats: It was HLA-C-restricted CMV-specific TCR beta clonotypes that dominated the response ex vivo.

Sequenced input: CD8+ T cells from PBMCs. The rearrangement uses TRBV30 and TRBJ2-1; no clear D gene. The source of this sequence is a human donor in good health (CMV status not recorded). Some clones in this sample may be carry-over from other donors' samples. CDR3: CAWGPREQFF. In DNA form, the CDR3 reads TGTGCCTGGGGTCCCCGTGAGCAGTTCTTC.